This TCR beta chain is from a study of blood T cell repertoires in COVID-19. Study-level information: Sources were T cells, B-cell-depleted T cells, or PBMCs; the material itself was cDNA or gDNA.

The V gene's germline CDR1 is MDHEN and CDR2 SYDVKM. This CDR3 contains 17 residues. Trimming took off 6 bases at V and 7 bases at J, with 24 bases between the two ends. In the study's own analysis: Amplification from reference gene primers served as the basis for estimated nucleated cell counts. The assay was immunoSEQ multiplex PCR, and TCRdb's table has in-frame clones only and misses some. The DNA gave D and trimming, while V, J and clone size come from that table. The table shows some 190,000 clones, with approximately 81% occurring only once. The sequencing sample was made of peripheral blood. The chain has TRBV28 and TRBJ1-4; D is possibly TRBD1 (6 bases). The receptor's source is a person between 65 and 79 years old with COVID-19, enrolled during active disease. CDR3 sequence reads: CASRPWSGGRLSEKLFF. In nucleotides, the CDR3 is TGTGCCAGCAGGCCTTGGTCTGGGGGCAGGTTGAGTGAAAAACTGTTTTTT.